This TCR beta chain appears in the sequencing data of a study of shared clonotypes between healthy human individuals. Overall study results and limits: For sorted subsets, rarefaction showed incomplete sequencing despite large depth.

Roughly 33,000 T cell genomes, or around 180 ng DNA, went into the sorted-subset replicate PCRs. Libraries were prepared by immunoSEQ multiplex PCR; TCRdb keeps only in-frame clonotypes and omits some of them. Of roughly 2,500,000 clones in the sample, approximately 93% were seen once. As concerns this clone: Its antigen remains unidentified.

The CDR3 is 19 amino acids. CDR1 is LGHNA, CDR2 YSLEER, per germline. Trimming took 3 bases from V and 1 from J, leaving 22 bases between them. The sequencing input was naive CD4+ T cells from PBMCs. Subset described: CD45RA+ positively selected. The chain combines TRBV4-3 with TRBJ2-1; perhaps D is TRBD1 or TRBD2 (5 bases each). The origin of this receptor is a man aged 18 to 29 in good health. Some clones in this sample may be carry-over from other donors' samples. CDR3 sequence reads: CASSHRDDFPGMSYNEQFF. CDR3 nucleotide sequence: TGCGCCAGCAGCCACCGGGACGACTTTCCCGGGATGTCCTACAATGAGCAGTTCTTC.